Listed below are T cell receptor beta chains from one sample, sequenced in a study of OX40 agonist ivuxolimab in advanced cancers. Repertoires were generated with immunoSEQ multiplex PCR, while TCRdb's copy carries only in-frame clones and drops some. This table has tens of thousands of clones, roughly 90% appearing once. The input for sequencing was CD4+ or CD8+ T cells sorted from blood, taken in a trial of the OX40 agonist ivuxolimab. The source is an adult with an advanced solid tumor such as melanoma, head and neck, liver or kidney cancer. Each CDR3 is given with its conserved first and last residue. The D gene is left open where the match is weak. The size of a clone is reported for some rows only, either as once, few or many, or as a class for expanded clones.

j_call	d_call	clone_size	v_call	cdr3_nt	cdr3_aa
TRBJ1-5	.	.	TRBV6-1	TGTGCCAGTTCCGGGCCTTATAGCAATCAGCCCCAGCATTTT	CASSGPYSNQPQHF
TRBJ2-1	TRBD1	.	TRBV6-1	TGTGCCAGCAGTGGCCGGGACAGCTACAATGAGCAGTTCTTC	CASSGRDSYNEQFF
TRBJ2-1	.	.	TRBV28	TGTGCCAGCAGCACCCCCACGACTTTGGGGGGGGCCGAGCAGTTCTTC	CASSTPTTLGGAEQFF
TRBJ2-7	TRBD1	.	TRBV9	TGTGCCAGCAGCGTTGGGGACAGGGGTCGATACGAGCAGTACTTC	CASSVGDRGRYEQYF
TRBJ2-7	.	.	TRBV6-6	TGTGCCAGCAGTTACTCGGCCGAGGGCCAAGAGGGGCAGTACTTC	CASSYSAEGQEGQYF
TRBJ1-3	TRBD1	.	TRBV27	TGTGCCAGCAGTGCGACAGGGACCTCTGGAAACACCATATATTTT	CASSATGTSGNTIYF
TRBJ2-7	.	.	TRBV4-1	TGCGCCAGCGCAAGGGTAGGGGAGGACAGCTCCTACGAGCAGTACTTC	CASARVGEDSSYEQYF
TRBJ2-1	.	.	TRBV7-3	TGTGCCAGCAGCTTAATGACAGTGGGGCCCCCCTACAATGAGCAGTTCTTC	CASSLMTVGPPYNEQFF
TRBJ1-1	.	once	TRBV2	TGTGCCAGCAGTTCCCCGGACTGGATGAACACTGAAGCTTTCTTT	CASSSPDWMNTEAFF
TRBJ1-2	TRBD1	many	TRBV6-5	TGTGCCAGCAGTCGGTTGGGACAGGCTATAAACGGCTACACCTTC	CASSRLGQAINGYTF
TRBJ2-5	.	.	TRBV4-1	TGCGCCAGCAGCTTCAGCCCCCTACGGAACCAAGAGACCCAGTACTTC	CASSFSPLRNQETQYF
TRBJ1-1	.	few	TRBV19	TGTGCCAGTAGTATTGGGCCGGACGGGAACACTGAAGCTTTCTTT	CASSIGPDGNTEAFF
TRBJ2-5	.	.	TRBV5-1	TGCGCCAGCAGCAGCTTAGGGAACCAAGAGACCCAGTACTTC	CASSSLGNQETQYF
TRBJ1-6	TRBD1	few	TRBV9	TGTGCCAGCAGCGACCCGACAGGGAGGGAGTCACCCCTCCACTTT	CASSDPTGRESPLHF
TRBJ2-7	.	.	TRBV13	TGTGCCAGCAGTGGAGGTTTCCTCTACGAGCAGTACTTC	CASSGGFLYEQYF
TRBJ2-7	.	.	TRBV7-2	TGTGCCAGCAGCCACCTAGGGCTCAACTACGAGCAGTACTTC	CASSHLGLNYEQYF
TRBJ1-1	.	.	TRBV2	TGTGCCAGCAGTGAAGCGCCGGGGGATTATCGCACTGAAGCTTTCTTT	CASSEAPGDYRTEAFF
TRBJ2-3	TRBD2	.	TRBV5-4	TGTGCCAGCAGGATTCGGGGGGGTAGCACAGATACGCAGTATTTT	CASRIRGGSTDTQYF